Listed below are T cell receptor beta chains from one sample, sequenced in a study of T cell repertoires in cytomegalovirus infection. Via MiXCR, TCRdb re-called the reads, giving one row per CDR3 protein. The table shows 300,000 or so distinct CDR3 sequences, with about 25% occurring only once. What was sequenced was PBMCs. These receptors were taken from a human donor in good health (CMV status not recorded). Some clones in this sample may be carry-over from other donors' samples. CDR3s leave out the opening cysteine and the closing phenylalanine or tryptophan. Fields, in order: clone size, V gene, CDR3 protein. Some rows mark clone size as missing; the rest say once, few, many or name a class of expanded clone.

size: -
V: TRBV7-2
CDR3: ASSQRASSYVGYT

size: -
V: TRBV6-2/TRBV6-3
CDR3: ASRTVGGSVVEQF

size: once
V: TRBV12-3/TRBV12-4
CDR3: ASSPKPTGNYGYT

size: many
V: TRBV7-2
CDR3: ASSRDRASVYNEQF

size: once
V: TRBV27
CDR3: ASSATGMGEQY

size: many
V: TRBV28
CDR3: ASIRGAAAYSNQPQH

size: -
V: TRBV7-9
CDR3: ASSTGLADDNEQF

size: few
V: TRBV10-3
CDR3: AIRRGDMGGYT

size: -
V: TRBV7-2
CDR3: ASSQIGGSYEQY

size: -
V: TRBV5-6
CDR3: ASSLQGDTDTQY

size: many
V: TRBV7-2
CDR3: ASSLQGVENEQF

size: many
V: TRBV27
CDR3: ASSLGSAARVLT

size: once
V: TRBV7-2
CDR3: ASSPQWDQPLH

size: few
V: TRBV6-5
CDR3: ASIDVAKINSPLH

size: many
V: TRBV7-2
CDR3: ASRGTSGASYEQY

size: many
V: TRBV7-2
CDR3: ASSLEGRGPLGS

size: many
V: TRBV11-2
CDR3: ASSLVRLAVRGQF

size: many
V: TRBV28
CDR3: ASSNRELETQY

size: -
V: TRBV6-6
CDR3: ASSYPRTGMNTEAF

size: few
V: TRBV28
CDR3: ASRDATNEKLF

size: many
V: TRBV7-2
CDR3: ASRSGLAGKGAKNIQY

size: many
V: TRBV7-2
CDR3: ASSEGPNTGELF

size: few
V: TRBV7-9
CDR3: ASSRGYSNQPQH

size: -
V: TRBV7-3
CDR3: ASSLMGGGNSPLH

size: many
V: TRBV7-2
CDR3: ASSLAPTLAKNIQY

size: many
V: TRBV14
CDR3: ASSPPWTGRQETQY

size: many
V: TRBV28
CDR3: ASRLTGALASKY

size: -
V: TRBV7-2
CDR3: ASSFQTLSYNEQF

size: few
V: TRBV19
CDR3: ARRGWSYNEQF

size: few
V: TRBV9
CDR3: ASSRRTSGYNEQF

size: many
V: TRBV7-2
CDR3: ASSLDFTDTQY

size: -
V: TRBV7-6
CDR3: ASSLIAGGSSYEQY

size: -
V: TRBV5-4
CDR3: ASSVGSGTTNIQY

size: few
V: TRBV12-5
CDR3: AGYTDTQY

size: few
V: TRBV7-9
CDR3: ASNLGSYEQY

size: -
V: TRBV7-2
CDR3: ASSSSRTEAF

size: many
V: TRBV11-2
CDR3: ASSLGRGTGANVLT

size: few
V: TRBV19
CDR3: ASSIGGTSFSYNEQF

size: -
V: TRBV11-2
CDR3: ASIRTGSTYEQY

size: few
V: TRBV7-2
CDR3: ASSLEWEEVQY

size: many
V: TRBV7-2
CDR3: ASSPQASGSTDTQY

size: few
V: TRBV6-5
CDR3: ASSYSGLAGSKKETQY

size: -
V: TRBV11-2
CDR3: ASSFGIQGDTEAF

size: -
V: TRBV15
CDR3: ATSLAGGAYNEQF

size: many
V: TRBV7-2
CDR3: ASSLGDGDYSNQPQH

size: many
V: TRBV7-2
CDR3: ASSWTNNSPLH

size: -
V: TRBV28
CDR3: ASSLLSGVGTGNQPQH

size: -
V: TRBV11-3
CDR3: ASSQGQGYGYT

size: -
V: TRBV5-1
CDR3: ASSLELAGGPETQY